These T cell receptor beta chains were read from a single sample in a study of T-cell memory formation after mild COVID-19. MiXCR, applied by TCRdb to the 5' RACE reads, yields one record per CDR3 protein. This sample has more than 85,000 distinct CDR3 sequences, with roughly 10% found just once. Material: PBMCs or a T cell subset sorted from them (not recorded which). These receptors all stem from a man aged 18 to 29 who had mild COVID-19 (a few samples of this study predate the infection). Cell type and time point are not known. Both conserved end residues are part of each CDR3. The order of the fields is CDR3 DNA, CDR3 protein, V gene, D gene, J gene, clone size. D genes are given only for firm matches. Size tells how often a clone was seen (once, few, many) or the class of an expanded clone, and some rows leave it out.

TGTGCCAGCAGTCCACAGGGGGCTGGTGGCTACACCTTC,CASSPQGAGGYTF,TRBV28,TRBD1,TRBJ1-2,few
TGTGCCAGCAGTGGTCGGGAGGGGGAAGGCTACACCTTC,CASSGREGEGYTF,TRBV6-4,.,TRBJ1-2,.
TGTGCCAGCAGCTTAGGCAGTATCAGGGGGTCCAAAAACATTCAGTACTTC,CASSLGSIRGSKNIQYF,TRBV7-2,TRBD1,TRBJ2-4,few
TGTGCCAGTACACCGGGACTAGTCCATGAGCAGTTCTTC,CASTPGLVHEQFF,TRBV27,TRBD2,TRBJ2-1,.
TGTGCCAGCAGTTACGCGCCGGGCGGATACACCGGGGAGCTGTTTTTT,CASSYAPGGYTGELFF,TRBV6-5,.,TRBJ2-2,.
TGCGCCAGCAGCGCGCTCACAAACAAAAACATTCAGTACTTC,CASSALTNKNIQYF,TRBV5-1,.,TRBJ2-4,many
TGCGCCAGCAGCCAAGATTGGGCGGGGGCCGGGGAGCTGTTTTTT,CASSQDWAGAGELFF,TRBV4-1,TRBD2,TRBJ2-2,.
TGTGCCAGCAGCTTATCAGGACTAGCGGTGGAGACCCAGTACTTC,CASSLSGLAVETQYF,TRBV7-3,TRBD2,TRBJ2-5,few
TGTGCCAGCTCACCATCCCCCGCAGTAGGCTTGAATGAGCAGTTCTTC,CASSPSPAVGLNEQFF,TRBV18,.,TRBJ2-1,.
TGTGCCAGCAGCTTTTTTACAGGGTTGGAGACCCAGTACTTC,CASSFFTGLETQYF,TRBV5-5,.,TRBJ2-5,few
TGTGCCAGCAGTTACACCGGGACAGCCCATGGCTACACCTTC,CASSYTGTAHGYTF,TRBV6-2/TRBV6-3,TRBD1,TRBJ1-2,.
TGTGCCAGCAGCCAAGATCCAGCGGCCCCCTACGAGCAGTACTTC,CASSQDPAAPYEQYF,TRBV4-2,.,TRBJ2-7,.
TGTGCCAGCAGCTTTGCCCCCCTGAATGAGCAGTTCTTC,CASSFAPLNEQFF,TRBV7-2,.,TRBJ2-1,many
TGTGCCAGCAGCTTTGACCTGACAGGGTGGAATGAGCAGTTCTTC,CASSFDLTGWNEQFF,TRBV5-5,TRBD1,TRBJ2-1,few
TGTGCCAGCAGCCCCTTGTACATGGGCACAGATACGCAGTATTTT,CASSPLYMGTDTQYF,TRBV9,.,TRBJ2-3,.
TGTGCCAGCAGCTCCCAGACAGGGACTGGCATGAACACTGAAGCTTTCTTT,CASSSQTGTGMNTEAFF,TRBV5-6,TRBD1,TRBJ1-1,.
TGTGCCAGCAGACTGTTCTCTGGGGCCAACGTCCTGACTTTC,CASRLFSGANVLTF,TRBV6-5,.,TRBJ2-6,many
TGTGCCAGCAGGCCCAAGGGACCAAAGAACGAGCAGTACTTC,CASRPKGPKNEQYF,TRBV2,.,TRBJ2-7,once
TGTGCCAGCAGCCCACGGACGACAGGGGAAGAGACCCAGTACTTC,CASSPRTTGEETQYF,TRBV11-2,TRBD1,TRBJ2-5,few
TGTGCCAGCAATGACAGGATGGACCGGCCAAATCAGCCCCAGCATTTT,CASNDRMDRPNQPQHF,TRBV12-3/TRBV12-4,.,TRBJ1-5,.
TGCGCCAGCAGACCGGGACAGGGGATCGGGGAGCTGTTTTTT,CASRPGQGIGELFF,TRBV4-1,TRBD1,TRBJ2-2,.
TGTGCCAGTAGTCCGTGGGCTGCCGCCTACGAGCAGTACTTC,CASSPWAAAYEQYF,TRBV19,.,TRBJ2-7,.
TGTGCCAGCAGCCAAGATCGCCTTTTGGGTTACAATGAGCAGTTCTTC,CASSQDRLLGYNEQFF,TRBV4-2,.,TRBJ2-1,.
TGTGCCAGCAGGAACCGGGACCCCACCGGGGAGCTGTTTTTT,CASRNRDPTGELFF,TRBV12-3/TRBV12-4,.,TRBJ2-2,.
TGTGCCAGCAGCTTAGTCGCCCCGGGATTTGAAGCTTTCTTT,CASSLVAPGFEAFF,TRBV7-9,.,TRBJ1-1,.
TGTGCCAGCAGCAAGACAGGGGCGGGAGAGACCCAGTACTTC,CASSKTGAGETQYF,TRBV9,TRBD1,TRBJ2-5,.
TGCGCCAGCAGCCAAGAGACAGTGATCTCCTACGAGCAGTACTTC,CASSQETVISYEQYF,TRBV4-1,.,TRBJ2-7,.
TGCGCCAGCAGCGTTGGGGATTATGGCTACACCTTC,CASSVGDYGYTF,TRBV4-1,.,TRBJ1-2,.
TGTGCCAGCAGTCCTACAGGGGCGCGGATTGACAATGAGCAGTTCTTC,CASSPTGARIDNEQFF,TRBV27,TRBD1,TRBJ2-1,few
TGTGCCAGCAGCTCGGGGACAGGGGAACAAGAGACCCAGTACTTC,CASSSGTGEQETQYF,TRBV7-9,TRBD1,TRBJ2-5,.
TGCAGCGTTGAAGATTCTCGACAGGGGGCTGGGGATACGCAGTATTTT,CSVEDSRQGAGDTQYF,TRBV29-1,TRBD1,TRBJ2-3,.
TGCGCCAGCAGCCAAGATCTGGGAGACTATGGCTACACCTTC,CASSQDLGDYGYTF,TRBV4-3,.,TRBJ1-2,few
TGCGCCAGCAGCCCCTCGGGGCGGGGATCCAGCAATGAGCAGTTCTTC,CASSPSGRGSSNEQFF,TRBV4-1,.,TRBJ2-1,few
TGTGCCAGCAGTTTATGTTTGTGTCCAGGAAGCCACGAGCAGTACTTC,CASSLCLCPGSHEQYF,TRBV27,.,TRBJ2-7,few
TGTGCCAGCAGCTTCACCCTAGTGGGAAGCCAGACTTCTCCAGAGACCCAGTACTTC,CASSFTLVGSQTSPETQYF,TRBV7-9,.,TRBJ2-5,.
TGCGCCAGCAGTGAAGCGGGGGGGCCTGGCGGGGAGCTGTTTTTT,CASSEAGGPGGELFF,TRBV10-2,TRBD2,TRBJ2-2,few
TGTGCCAGCAGTTACTCGAGGGCCAGCAATCAGCCCCAGCATTTT,CASSYSRASNQPQHF,TRBV6-5,.,TRBJ1-5,.
TGCGCCAGCAGCTTCACAGGGGGCCCAACAGATACGCAGTATTTT,CASSFTGGPTDTQYF,TRBV5-1,TRBD1,TRBJ2-3,.
TGTGCCAGCCCCCCGGGACAGGGCACAGATACGCAGTATTTT,CASPPGQGTDTQYF,TRBV7-9,TRBD1,TRBJ2-3,.
TGTGCCAGCAATGGGGGCCCTGGGGCCAACGTCCTGACTTTC,CASNGGPGANVLTF,TRBV7-3,.,TRBJ2-6,few
TGTGCCAGCAGCTTAAGGTTGTCGGTAGCGGGGCCCCACAATGAGCAGTTCTTC,CASSLRLSVAGPHNEQFF,TRBV7-8,TRBD2,TRBJ2-1,few
TGCGCCAGCAGCTTGGTCGAGGGGACGGATAACTATGGCTACACCTTC,CASSLVEGTDNYGYTF,TRBV5-1,.,TRBJ1-2,few
TGTGCCAGCAGTTTCAACAGCTTAGCCAAAAACATTCAGTACTTC,CASSFNSLAKNIQYF,TRBV27,.,TRBJ2-4,.
TGCAGCGTCGGCCTTCCAACTTCCGCGAACACCGGGGAGCTGTTTTTT,CSVGLPTSANTGELFF,TRBV29-1,.,TRBJ2-2,few
TGTGCCAGCAGCCAGTGGAAAGGGAATTCACCCCTCCACTTT,CASSQWKGNSPLHF,TRBV3-1,.,TRBJ1-6,.
TGCGCCAGCAGCCAAGATTCTGGGTACAGCACAGATACGCAGTATTTT,CASSQDSGYSTDTQYF,TRBV4-3,.,TRBJ2-3,.
TGTGCCAGCAGCAGCCCTCAGGGGGTCACCGGGGAGCTGTTTTTT,CASSSPQGVTGELFF,TRBV7-9,TRBD1,TRBJ2-2,few
TGCGCCAGCAGCCAAGGGGGGGGCCGGGAGACCCAGTACTTC,CASSQGGGRETQYF,TRBV4-1,.,TRBJ2-5,many
TGTGCCAGCAGCTCTGGTCGTGGGGGGGGAGATACGCAGTATTTT,CASSSGRGGGDTQYF,TRBV5-4,TRBD2,TRBJ2-3,.
TGTGCCAGCAGCAAAGTTCACCTGGGGGAGACCCAGTACTTC,CASSKVHLGETQYF,TRBV21-1,.,TRBJ2-5,.
TGTGCCAGCAGCTCGGACTACAGCACAGATACGCAGTATTTT,CASSSDYSTDTQYF,TRBV7-9,.,TRBJ2-3,.
TGTGCCAGCAATCTTGGGAGTACGCAGTATTTT,CASNLGSTQYF,TRBV12-3/TRBV12-4,.,TRBJ2-3,.